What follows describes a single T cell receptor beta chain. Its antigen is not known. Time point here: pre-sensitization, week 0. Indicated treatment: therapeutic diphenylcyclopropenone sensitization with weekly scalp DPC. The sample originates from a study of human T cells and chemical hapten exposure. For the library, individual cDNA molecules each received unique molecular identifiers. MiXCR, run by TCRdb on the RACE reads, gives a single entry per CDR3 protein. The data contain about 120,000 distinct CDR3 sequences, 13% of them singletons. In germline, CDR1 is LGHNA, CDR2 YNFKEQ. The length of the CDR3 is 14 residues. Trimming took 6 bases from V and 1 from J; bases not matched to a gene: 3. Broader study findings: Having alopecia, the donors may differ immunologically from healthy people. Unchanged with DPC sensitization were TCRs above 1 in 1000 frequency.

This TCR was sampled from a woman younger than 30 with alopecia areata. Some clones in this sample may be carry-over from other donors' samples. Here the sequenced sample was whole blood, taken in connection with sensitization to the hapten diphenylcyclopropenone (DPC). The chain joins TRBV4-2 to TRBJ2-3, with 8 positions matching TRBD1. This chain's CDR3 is CASSPTGGTDTQYF. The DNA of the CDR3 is TGTGCCAGCAGTCCGACAGGGGGCACAGATACGCAGTATTTT.